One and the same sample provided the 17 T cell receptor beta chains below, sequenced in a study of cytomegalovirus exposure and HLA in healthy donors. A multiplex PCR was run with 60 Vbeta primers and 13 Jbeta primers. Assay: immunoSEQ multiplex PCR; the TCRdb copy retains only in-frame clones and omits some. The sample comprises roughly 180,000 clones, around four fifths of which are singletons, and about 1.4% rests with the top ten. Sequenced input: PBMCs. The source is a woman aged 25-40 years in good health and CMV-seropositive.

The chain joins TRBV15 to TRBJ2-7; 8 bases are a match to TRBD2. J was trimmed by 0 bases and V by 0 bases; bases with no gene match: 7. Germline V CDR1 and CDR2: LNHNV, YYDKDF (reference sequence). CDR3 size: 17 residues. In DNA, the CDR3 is TGTGCCACCAGCAGAGATAGGCCGGGAGGGGGCTCCTACGAGCAGTACTTC. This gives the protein CATSRDRPGGGSYEQYF.

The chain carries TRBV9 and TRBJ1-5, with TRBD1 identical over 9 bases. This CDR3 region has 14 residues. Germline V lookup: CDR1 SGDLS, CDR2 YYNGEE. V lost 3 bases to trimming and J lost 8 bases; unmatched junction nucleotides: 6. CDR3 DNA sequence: TGTGCCAGCAGCGAAACAGGGGGCCCGGAGCCCCAGCATTTT. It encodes CASSETGGPEPQHF.

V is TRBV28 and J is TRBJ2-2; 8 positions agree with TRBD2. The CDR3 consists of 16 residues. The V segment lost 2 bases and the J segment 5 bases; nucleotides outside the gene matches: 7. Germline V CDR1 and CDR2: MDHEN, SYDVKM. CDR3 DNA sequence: TGTGCCAGCAGTTTACTGGCGGGAGGAGGAACCGGGGAGCTGTTTTTT. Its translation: CASSLLAGGGTGELFF. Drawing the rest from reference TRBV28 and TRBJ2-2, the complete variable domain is DVKVTQSSRYLVKRTGEKVFLECVQDMDHENMFWYRQDPGLGLRLIYFSYDVKMKEKGDIPEGYSVSREKKERFSLILESASTNQTSMYLCASSLLAGGGTGELFFGEGSRLTVL.

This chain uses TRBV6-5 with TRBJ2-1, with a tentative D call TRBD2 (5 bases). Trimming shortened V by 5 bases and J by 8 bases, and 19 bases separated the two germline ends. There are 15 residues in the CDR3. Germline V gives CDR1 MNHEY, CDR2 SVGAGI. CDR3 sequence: CASSPEVGVWHEQFF. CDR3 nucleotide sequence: TGTGCCAGCAGTCCCGAGGTCGGGGTATGGCATGAGCAGTTCTTC.

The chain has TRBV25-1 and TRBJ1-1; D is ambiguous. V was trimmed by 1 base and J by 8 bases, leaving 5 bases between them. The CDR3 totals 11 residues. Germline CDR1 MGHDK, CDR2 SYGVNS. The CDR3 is CASSEWHEAFF. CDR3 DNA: TGTGCCAGCAGTGAATGGCACGAAGCTTTCTTT.

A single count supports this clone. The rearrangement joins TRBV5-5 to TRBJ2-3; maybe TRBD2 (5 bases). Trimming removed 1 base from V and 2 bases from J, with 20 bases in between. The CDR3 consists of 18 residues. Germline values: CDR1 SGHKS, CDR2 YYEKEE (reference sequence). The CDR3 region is CASSLTHRAEALTDTQYF. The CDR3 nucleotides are TGTGCCAGCAGCTTGACCCACCGAGCGGAGGCCCTCACAGATACGCAGTATTTT.

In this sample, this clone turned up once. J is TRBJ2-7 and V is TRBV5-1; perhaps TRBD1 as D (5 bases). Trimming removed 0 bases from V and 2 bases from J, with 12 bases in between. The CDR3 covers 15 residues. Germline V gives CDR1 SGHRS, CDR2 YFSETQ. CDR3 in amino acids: CASSLVPGPTYEQYF. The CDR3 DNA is TGCGCCAGCAGCTTGGTACCAGGGCCGACCTACGAGCAGTACTTC.

The chain's CDR3 is CASSSWTSGISLNEQYF. The DNA of the CDR3 is TGTGCCAGCAGCTCCTGGACTAGCGGGATCTCACTAAACGAGCAGTACTTC. The genes are TRBV7-6 and TRBJ2-7; 12 positions agree with TRBD2. The CDR3 is 17 amino acids. Germline values: CDR1 SGHVS, CDR2 FNYEAQ. The V gene end was trimmed by 4 bases and the J gene end by 5 bases; junction bases not matched to a gene: 12. Based on the CDR3 plus reference TRBV7-6 and TRBJ2-7, the full variable domain is GAGVSQSPRYKVTKRGQDVALRCDPISGHVSLYWYRQALGQGPEFLTYFNYEAQQDKSGLPNDRFSAERPEGSISTLTIQRTEQRDSAMYRCASSSWTSGISLNEQYFGPGTRLTVT.

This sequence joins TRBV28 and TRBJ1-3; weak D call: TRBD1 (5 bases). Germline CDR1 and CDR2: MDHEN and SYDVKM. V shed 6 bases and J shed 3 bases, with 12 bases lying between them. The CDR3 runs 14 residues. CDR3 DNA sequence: TGTGCCAGCAGCTCGGGGGGAAATGGAAACACCATATATTTT. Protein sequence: CASSSGGNGNTIYF.

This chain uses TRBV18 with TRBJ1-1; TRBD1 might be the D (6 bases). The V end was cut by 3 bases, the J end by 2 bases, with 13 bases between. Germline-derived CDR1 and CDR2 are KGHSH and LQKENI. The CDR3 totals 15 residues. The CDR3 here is CASSPKTGPNTEAFF. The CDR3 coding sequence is TGTGCCAGCTCACCCAAGACAGGACCTAACACTGAAGCTTTCTTT.

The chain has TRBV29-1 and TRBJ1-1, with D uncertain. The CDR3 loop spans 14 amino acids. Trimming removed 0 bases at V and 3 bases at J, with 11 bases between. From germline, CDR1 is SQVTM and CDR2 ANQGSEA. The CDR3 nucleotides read TGCAGCGTTGAAGACCCACCGAGGGACACTGAAGCTTTCTTT. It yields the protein CSVEDPPRDTEAFF.

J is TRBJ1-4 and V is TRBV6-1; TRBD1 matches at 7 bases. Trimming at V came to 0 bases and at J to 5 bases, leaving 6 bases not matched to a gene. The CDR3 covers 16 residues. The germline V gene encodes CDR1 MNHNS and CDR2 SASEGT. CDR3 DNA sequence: TGTGCCAGCAGTGAAGCCAGCCCAGGGGGGAATGAAAAACTGTTTTTT. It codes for CASSEASPGGNEKLFF.

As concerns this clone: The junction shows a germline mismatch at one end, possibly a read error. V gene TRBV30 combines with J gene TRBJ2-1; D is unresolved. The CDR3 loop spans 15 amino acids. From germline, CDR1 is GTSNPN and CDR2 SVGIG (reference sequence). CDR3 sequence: CAWSKESPTYNERFF. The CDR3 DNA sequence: TGTGCCTGGAGTAAAGAGAGTCCCACCTACAATGAGCGGTTCTTC. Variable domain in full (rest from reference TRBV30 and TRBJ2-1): SQTIHQWPATLVQPVGSPLSLECTVEGTSNPNLYWYRQAAGRGLQLLFYSVGIGQISSEVPQNLSASRPQDRQFILSSKKLLLSDSGFYLCAWSKESPTYNERFFGPGTRLTVL.

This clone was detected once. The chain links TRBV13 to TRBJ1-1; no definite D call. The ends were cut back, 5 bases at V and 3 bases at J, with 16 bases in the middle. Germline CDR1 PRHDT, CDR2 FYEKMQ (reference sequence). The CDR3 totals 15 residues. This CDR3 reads CASSGRGRGYTEAFF. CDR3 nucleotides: TGTGCCAGCAGCGGACGCGGTCGGGGATACACTGAAGCTTTCTTT.

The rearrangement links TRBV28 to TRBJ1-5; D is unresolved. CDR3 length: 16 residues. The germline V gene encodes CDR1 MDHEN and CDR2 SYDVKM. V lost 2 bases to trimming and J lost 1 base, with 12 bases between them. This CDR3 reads CASSLGPGVSNQPQHF. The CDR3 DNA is TGTGCCAGCAGTTTAGGGCCCGGGGTGAGCAATCAGCCCCAGCATTTT.

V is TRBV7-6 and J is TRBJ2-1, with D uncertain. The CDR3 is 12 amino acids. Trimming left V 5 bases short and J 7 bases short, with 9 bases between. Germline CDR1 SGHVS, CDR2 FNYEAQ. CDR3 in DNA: TGTGCCAGCAGCCCCTCTAGGAATGAGCAGTTCTTC. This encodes CASSPSRNEQFF.

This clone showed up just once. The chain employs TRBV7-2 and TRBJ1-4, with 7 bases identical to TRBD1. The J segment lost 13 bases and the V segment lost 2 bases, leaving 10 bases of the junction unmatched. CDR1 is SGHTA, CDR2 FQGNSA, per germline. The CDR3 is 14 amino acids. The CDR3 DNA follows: TGTGCCAGCAGCTTACGGGAGACAGGGAAAGGACTGTTTTTT. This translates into CASSLRETGKGLFF.